This T cell receptor beta chain was retrieved from a study of T cells in Graves' hyperthyroidism and ophthalmopathy. The investigators amplified TCR beta CDR3 regions from RNA transcripts. During a first-round RT-PCR of the TCR CDR3, the HTBI primer set was used. TCRdb itself ran the multiplex PCR reads through MiXCR, one entry per CDR3 protein. Of under 400,000 distinct CDR3 sequences listed, less than 20% are singletons. This clonotype was seen at least ten times. As yet, its antigen is unknown. Uncontrolled infection, other autoimmune disease, pregnancy or lactation excluded patients. Diagnoses used clinical symptoms, serum thyroxine and TRAb, thyroid ultrasound and orbital computed tomography. About 10 ml of fresh peripheral blood supplied the PBMCs. Study results and limitations: Blood also contained most expanded thyroid clonotypes above 0.001.

This receptor was taken from a woman aged 35 to 49 with Graves' ophthalmopathy. Sequenced input: blood.

CDR3 coding DNA: TGTGCCAGCGGGAAGGACCCTTCGCTGACTGAAGCTTTCTTT. Its protein is CASGKDPSLTEAFF. V usage is TRBV7-3 and J usage is TRBJ1-1; no firm D call. There are 14 residues in the CDR3. Germline V CDR1 and CDR2: SGHTA, FQGTGA. The V end was cut by 8 bases, the J end by 5 bases, with 18 bases between.